This TCR beta chain was documented in a study of T cells in Graves' hyperthyroidism and ophthalmopathy. This clonotype has a count of ten or more. RNA transcripts gave rise to amplified TCR beta CDR3 regions. Carried out on the TCR CDR3, a first-round RT-PCR used the HTBI primer set. TCRdb analysed the multiplex PCR reads with MiXCR anew, one entry per CDR3 protein. This sample yields about 130,000 distinct CDR3 sequences, of which approximately 20% are seen a single time; 60% to 80% belongs to the top ten. V was clipped by 2 bases and J by 0 bases, with 10 bases between them. The CDR3 contains 15 residues. Germline loops: CDR1 KGHSH, CDR2 LQKENI.

The TCR was taken from a woman between 45 and 60 years old with Graves' hyperthyroidism that later progressed to Graves' ophthalmopathy. Specimen: blood. J is TRBJ1-1 and V is TRBV18; D uncertain. The CDR3 loop is CASSPNPEMNTEAFF. DNA of the CDR3: TGTGCCAGCTCACCAAATCCAGAAATGAACACTGAAGCTTTCTTT.